The 15 T cell receptor beta chains in this list originate from one sample, sequenced in a study of OX40 agonist ivuxolimab in advanced cancers. Method: immunoSEQ multiplex PCR; TCRdb's copy keeps in-frame clones and lacks some. Found here are tens of thousands of clones, roughly nine tenths of them singletons; the top ten hold roughly 0.67%. Sequenced material: CD4+ or CD8+ T cells sorted from blood, taken in a trial of the OX40 agonist ivuxolimab. The receptors originated from an adult with an advanced solid tumor such as melanoma, head and neck, liver or kidney cancer.

The genes are TRBV30 and TRBJ1-6, with a weak D call TRBD1 (5 bases). The germline V and J ends were trimmed by 4 bases and 11 bases, with 15 bases remaining between them. There are 13 residues in the CDR3. The germline V gene has CDR1 GTSNPN and CDR2 SVGIG (reference sequence). DNA for the CDR3: TGTGCCTGGAAGTCCCAGGGATTTGCACCCCTCCACTTT. It specifies CAWKSQGFAPLHF.

The chain combines TRBV5-4 with TRBJ2-1; TRBD2 agrees at 8 bases. This CDR3 contains 15 residues. CDR1 and CDR2 (germline): SGHNT, YYREEE (reference sequence). The J segment lost 6 bases and the V segment lost 3 bases, leaving 8 bases of the junction unmatched. In DNA, the CDR3 is TGTGCCAGCAGCTCCTCCGGGACTAGGACCAATGAGCAGTTCTTC. Amino acid sequence: CASSSSGTRTNEQFF.

CDR3 residues: CASSGDSSYEQYF. The DNA for the CDR3 is TGTGCCAGCTCAGGGGACAGCTCCTACGAGCAGTACTTC. This chain uses TRBV18 with TRBJ2-7; 7 bases are a match to TRBD1. This CDR3 comprises 13 residues. Germline trimming cut 5 bases from V and 0 bases from J; bases unmatched to any gene: 1. Looked up from germline, CDR1 is KGHSH and CDR2 is LQKENI.

The chain couples TRBV28 to TRBJ2-5, with TRBD2 as a possible D gene (8 bases). CDR1 MDHEN and CDR2 SYDVKM come from the germline V gene. CDR3 length: 16 amino acids. V lost 5 bases to trimming and J lost 0 bases, with 16 bases between them. This CDR3 is CASSLAGRGNQETQYF. CDR3 sequence (DNA): TGTGCCAGCAGTCTAGCGGGCAGGGGGAACCAAGAGACCCAGTACTTC.

The chain has TRBV5-8 and TRBJ2-5, with 11 positions matching TRBD2. With the DNA end fitting TRBJ2-7 better, the J assignment may be wrong. The CDR3 extends over 19 amino acids. In germline, CDR1 is SGHTS, CDR2 YDEGEE. CDR3 in DNA: TGTGCCAGCAGCTTGCAATTTGGGCTAGCGGGAGGATACACCTACGAGCAGTACTTC. Translating gives CASSLQFGLAGGYTYEQYF.

The chain has TRBV10-1 and TRBJ2-6; tentatively, D is TRBD1 (6 bases). CDR1 and CDR2 (germline): WNHNN, SYGVQD (reference sequence). The V and J ends lost 4 bases and 4 bases respectively, with 11 bases between them. The CDR3 covers 15 residues. The DNA of the CDR3 is TGCGCCAGCAGTGGGGGACATCCCGGGGCCAACGTCCTGACTTTC. As protein: CASSGGHPGANVLTF.

The chain uses TRBV6-1 and TRBJ1-2; D is perhaps TRBD1 (6 bases). The CDR3 is 17 amino acids. V was pared by 0 bases and J by 0 bases, with 14 bases between. In germline, CDR1 is MNHNS, CDR2 SASEGT. Written as DNA, the CDR3 is TGTGCCAGCAGTGAAGCTGGGGGGGCTCCAGCTAACTATGGCTACACCTTC. Translation gives CASSEAGGAPANYGYTF.

This chain joins TRBV4-1 and TRBJ2-3; D gene ambiguous. Trimming stripped 1 base from V and 1 base from J, with 12 bases between. This CDR3 has 16 residues. CDR1 and CDR2 from the germline V gene are MGHRA and YSYEKL. CDR3 protein: CASSQVLLTGTDTQYF. The CDR3 DNA reads as TGCGCCAGCAGCCAAGTACTTCTAACCGGCACAGATACGCAGTATTTT.

The chain carries TRBV6-1 and TRBJ2-3; D is possibly TRBD2 (5 bases). Germline assignment: CDR1 MNHNS and CDR2 SASEGT. V gave up 4 bases and J gave up 6 bases, with 17 bases separating them. This CDR3 has 15 amino acids. The CDR3 sequence: CASSATWTGADTQYF. The CDR3 DNA reads TGTGCCAGCAGTGCCACGTGGACTGGTGCGGATACGCAGTATTTT.

The J gene is TRBJ1-4, the V gene TRBV11-2; no firm D call. Germline V CDR1 and CDR2: SGHAT, FQNNGV. V was clipped by 5 bases and J by 10 bases, with 23 bases between them. CDR3 size: 16 residues. The CDR3 coding sequence is TGTGCCAGCAGCCCAAGAGATCTAGGAAGTGGAGGAAAACTGTTTTTT. This encodes CASSPRDLGSGGKLFF.

This chain links TRBV19 with TRBJ2-1; D might be TRBD2 (5 bases). V was cut by 5 bases and J by 3 bases, with 14 bases left in between. CDR1 is LNHDA, CDR2 SQIVND, per germline (reference sequence). The CDR3 consists of 15 residues. CDR3 protein: CASSGMGAVYNEQFF. The CDR3 DNA is TGTGCCAGTAGTGGGATGGGAGCGGTCTACAATGAGCAGTTCTTC.

The chain carries TRBV18 and TRBJ2-1; possible D gene TRBD2, 6 bases. V lost 1 base, J lost 4 bases, and 14 bases lay in between. CDR3 length: 16 residues. Per germline, CDR1 KGHSH and CDR2 LQKENI. In nucleotides, the CDR3 is TGTGCCAGCTCACCACGGCACGGGAGTTCTTACAATGAGCAGTTCTTC. Amino acid sequence: CASSPRHGSSYNEQFF.

This sequence joins TRBV27 and TRBJ2-2; D unresolved. The CDR3 runs to 15 residues. CDR1 and CDR2 (germline): MNHEY, SMNVEV (reference sequence). The V gene lost 2 bases and the J gene lost 6 bases, with 13 bases spanning the gap. CDR3 nucleotides: TGTGCCAGCAGTTTACAGAGTACCCAAGCCGGGGAGCTGTTTTTT. Amino acid sequence: CASSLQSTQAGELFF.

The chain carries TRBV6-5 and TRBJ2-7; 7 bases fit TRBD1. Germline V gene sequence: CDR1 MNHEY, CDR2 SVGAGI. CDR3 length equals 14 residues. The V gene end was trimmed by 5 bases and the J gene end by 0 bases; junction bases not matched to a gene: 4. CDR3 region: CASSPAGGSYEQYF. DNA of the CDR3: TGTGCCAGCAGTCCCGCAGGGGGCTCCTACGAGCAGTACTTC.

V usage is TRBV28 and J usage is TRBJ1-1; 8 bases are shared with TRBD1. The CDR3 has 13 residues. Trimming cost V 3 bases and J 8 bases; bases outside gene matches: 5. Germline V CDR1 and CDR2: MDHEN, SYDVKM. The chain's CDR3 is CASSFPGGWEAFF. The DNA for the CDR3 is TGTGCCAGCAGTTTCCCAGGGGGCTGGGAAGCTTTCTTT.